The clone carrying this TCR beta chain was observed a handful of times. Its specificity is not known. These data originate in a study of beta chain features in type 1 diabetes. Study-wide results and limits: Shortening that was moderate but significant affected the TCRB CDR3s of Type 1 diabetes patients in all four CD4+ subsets.

The CDR3 has 14 residues. The V and J ends lost 4 bases and 1 base respectively, with 13 bases between them. In germline, CDR1 is GTSNPN, CDR2 SVGIG (reference sequence). Since all of the isolated RNA was reverse transcribed, expressed TCRB transcripts were what got sequenced. Here immunoSEQ multiplex PCR was the method, and the copy in TCRdb shows in-frame clones only, minus some. The profile shows hundreds of thousands of clones, 9.3% of them singletons. This TCR was sampled from a man younger than 45 with type 1 diabetes. Source material: central memory CD4+ T cells from blood. The rearrangement joins TRBV30 to TRBJ2-5; D not resolved. Here the CDR3 reads CAWTEESLQETQYF. In DNA form, the CDR3 reads TGTGCCTGGACCGAGGAGTCCCTCCAAGAGACCCAGTACTTC.